This TCR beta chain was sequenced in a study of Ad26.COV2.S vaccination and SARS-CoV-2 variants. The CDR3 sequence is 19 residues long. The V gene end was trimmed by 2 bases and the J gene end by 1 base; junction bases not matched to a gene: 15. Germline assignment: CDR1 SGHVT and CDR2 SQSDAQ. Assay: immunoSEQ multiplex PCR; the TCRdb copy retains only in-frame clones and omits some. The table records hundreds of thousands of clones, 92% of them present only once. Specimen: peripheral blood, collected after recovery from COVID-19. The clonotype originates from a human donor who had recovered from COVID-19. V gene TRBV7-4 combines with J gene TRBJ2-3; 7 positions agree with TRBD1. CDR3 residues: CASSLSTEGALGGTDTQYF. CDR3 DNA: TGTGCCAGCAGCTTATCCACTGAGGGGGCCCTAGGAGGCACAGATACGCAGTATTTT.